This TCR beta chain was identified in a study of blood T cell repertoires in COVID-19. Across the study: Acute and convalescent COVID-19 samples came from the United States, Italy and Spain. In each case, the material was cDNA or gDNA derived from T cells, B-cell-depleted T cells, or PBMCs.

From germline, CDR1 is SGHDT and CDR2 YYEEEE. The CDR3 length is 15 residues. V lost 1 base and J lost 7; bases outside the gene matches: 5. Authors' processing steps: Estimated nucleated cell counts came from reference gene primer amplification. TCRdb's table, derived via immunoSEQ multiplex PCR, lists solely in-frame clones and lacks some. V, J and clone size are taken as reported in that table, and D and trimming were inferred from the DNA itself. The table lists some 220,000 clones, about 82% of them singletons. Specimen: peripheral blood. The clonotype comes from a woman in her 70s with COVID-19, enrolled during active disease. This chain uses TRBV5-6 with TRBJ2-1; 10 bases align to TRBD2. This CDR3 is CASSLSGGATNEQFF. CDR3 bases: TGTGCCAGCAGCTTGAGCGGGGGGGCCACAAATGAGCAGTTCTTC.